This T cell receptor (beta chain) came from a study of blood T cell repertoires in COVID-19. About the study: The study drew acute and convalescent COVID-19 samples from the United States, Italy and Spain. T cells, B-cell-depleted T cells, or PBMCs supplied cDNA or gDNA.

Original methodology: Amplification of reference gene primers was used by the study to estimate nucleated cell counts. The table came from immunoSEQ multiplex PCR; TCRdb's copy has only in-frame clones and leaves some out. Clonal size and the V and J genes are those of that table, whereas D and trimming came from the DNA. The sample lists under 250,000 clones; 92% were seen once. The junction had 4 bases not matched to a gene; V was cut back by 4 bases and J by 3 bases. CDR3 length: 14 amino acids. CDR1 and CDR2 from the germline V gene are MNHEY and SVGAGI. This clone was seen just once. The specimen sequenced was peripheral blood. J is TRBJ2-7 and V is TRBV6-5; 9 positions agree with TRBD1. The receptor's source is a man between 25 and 39 years old with acute or convalescent COVID-19. The CDR3 reads CASSFRTGDYEQYF. In DNA form, the CDR3 reads TGTGCCAGCAGTTTCCGGACAGGGGACTACGAGCAGTACTTC.